This paragraph covers one T cell receptor (beta chain) sequence. Its antigen is undetermined. This entry belongs to a study of vaccination effects on CD4 cells after COVID-19. Study summary: Samples were collected from three convalescent patients early and late following vaccination.

Findings and limits, study-wide: Clones from infection and from vaccination both contracted markedly late after vaccination.

Sequencing was preceded by expansion of antigen-specific CD4+ T cells with viral peptide pools in the ViraFEST assay. Researchers isolated CD4+ T cells once approximately 10 days of culture had elapsed. SARS-CoV-2 infected the person between March and December 2020, as confirmed by PCR. Each participant received a vaccine that was either BNT162b2 or mRNA-1273, given as two doses. Sequencing was performed with immunoSEQ multiplex PCR; in TCRdb, only in-frame clones are kept and a portion is missing. Of more than 12,000 clones listed, roughly 80% are singletons. Trimming took 7 bases from V and 4 from J, leaving 11 bases between them. Germline CDR1 and CDR2: SGHTA and FQGNSA. The CDR3 totals 14 residues.

The sample in question was CD4+ T cells from PBMCs cultured with HCoV-NL63 spike peptides, obtained after COVID-19 vaccination. The V gene is TRBV7-2, the J gene TRBJ1-6; possibly TRBD1 for D (6 bases). The source of this sequence is a human donor who had a prior SARS-CoV-2 infection. The CDR3 region is CASTQDRYNSPLHF. CDR3 nucleotides: TGTGCCAGCACCCAGGACAGATATAATTCACCCCTCCACTTT.